This TCR beta chain was profiled in a study of human T cells and chemical hapten exposure (dated by TCRdb to the early 2020s). Turning to the overall study: For sensitization, 2% DPC in acetone was applied to a 2 cm by 2 cm area of upper inner arm skin. Weekly therapeutic DPC doses were additionally applied to the scalp of patients throughout the roughly 23-week study period. Patch testing was performed on the upper back with Finn chambers containing 0.01% DPC, and the patch tests were scored after 6 days according to International Contact Dermatitis Research Group standards. The mostly female patient cohort included alopecia areata with under or over 50% scalp involvement, alopecia totalis and alopecia universalis. Libraries were pooled for sequencing, and variation in per-sample TCR yields was attributed mainly to small differences in library volumes within the pool. The study tracked peripheral blood TCR repertoire changes in vivo during primary and secondary sensitization to the hapten diphenylcyclopropenone (DPC) in alopecia patients. Blood samples were taken from patients before sensitization (week 0) and then at 2, 6 and about 24 weeks after DPC sensitization. Under 30 alopecia patients gave blood for TCR sequencing at one to four time points (pre-sensitization, 2, 6 and 24 weeks). Study-wide findings and limitations: A positive correlation was found between the number of PT1 expanded TCRs and patch test score, with significance reached at thresholds 8, 16 and 32 but not 4. After repeated subsampling, changes were observed in the strength of the expansion versus patch-test correlation and in the threshold at which the correlation became significant. All patients had alopecia, a presumed autoimmune disease, so their immune response might differ from that of healthy individuals. Compared with pre-sensitization or healthy control sets, expanded TCRs formed significantly more large CDR3 similarity clusters, which is consistent with antigen-driven responses. The number of TCRs above 1 in 1000 frequency did not change with DPC sensitization; there was no evidence of global repertoire structure alterations.

This sample's time point label indicates: pre-sensitization, week 0. This specimen's treatment or condition label, interpreted: therapeutic diphenylcyclopropenone sensitization with weekly scalp DPC. At each patch-test visit, blood was drawn before the patch test was applied. Patients were considered eligible if aged 18 to 70, diagnosed with alopecia and deemed suitable for DPC therapy, and patients were excluded if pregnant. Total RNA was extracted from unfractionated whole blood that had been collected in Tempus Blood RNA tubes. The germline V gene provides CDR1 SGHTA and CDR2 FQGNSA. From its cysteine to its phenylalanine, the CDR3 spans 14 amino acids. Of the read, only the CDR3 DNA is kept; its 42 bases are in frame from base 1. V drops 2 bases and J drops 4 bases, leaving 8 bases in between. This clonotype was found many times. No antigen is known for it. No base quality values were provided; no much bigger clone lies one nucleotide off.

Library prep was done by RACE. Sequencing used a NextSeq 500. During library preparation, unique molecular identifiers were attached to individual cDNA molecules so that TCRs could be counted quantitatively and reproducibly. From each blood RNA sample, both TCR alpha and TCR beta chains were sequenced. The paper's data handling went like this. A median of about 87,000 TCRs per sample was observed, with a range of roughly 23,224 to 750,000. The Decombinator software suite was used to annotate V, J and CDR3 in the TCR reads. To make PS versus PT1 abundance plots, every sample was subsampled to the same number of TCRs (28,000). Expanded TCRs were defined as absent before sensitization and observed at least eight times at the 2-week time point. In-frame beta chains were kept once TCRdb had trimmed the public reads at Q25 with fastp and called clones with MiXCR. A single entry per CDR3 protein holds the most common genes and DNA from its merged rows. The V and J calls were not made by the authors but by TCRdb's processing. The sample profile shows some 38,000 distinct CDR3 sequences; 7.6% of them were found once. Around 1.4% of the sample is held by the ten biggest clonotypes.

The sequenced sample was whole blood, obtained in connection with sensitization to the hapten diphenylcyclopropenone (DPC). The receptor was derived from a woman aged 45 to 65 with alopecia areata. Some clones in this sample may be carry-over from other donors' samples. The receptor chain draws on TRBV7-2 and TRBJ1-4; no D segment can be confidently identified. CDR3 region: CASSLNPDNEKLFF. The DNA reads as follows: TGTGCCAGCAGCTTAAACCCAGATAATGAAAAACTGTTTTTT.